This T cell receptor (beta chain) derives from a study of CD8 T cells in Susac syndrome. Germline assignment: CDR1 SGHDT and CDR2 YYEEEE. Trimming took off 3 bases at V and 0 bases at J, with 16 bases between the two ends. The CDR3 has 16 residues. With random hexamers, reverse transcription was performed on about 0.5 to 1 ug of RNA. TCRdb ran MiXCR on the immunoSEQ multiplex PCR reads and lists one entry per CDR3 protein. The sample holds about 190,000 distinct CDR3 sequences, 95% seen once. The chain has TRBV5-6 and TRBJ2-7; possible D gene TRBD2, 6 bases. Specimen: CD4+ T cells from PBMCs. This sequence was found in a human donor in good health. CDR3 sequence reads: CASSSAGDSNSYEQYV. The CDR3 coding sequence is TGTGCCAGCAGCTCAGCGGGTGACAGTAACTCCTACGAGCAGTACGTC.